These T cell receptor beta chains were read from a single sample in a study of T cell responses to AZD1222 COVID-19 vaccine. Only in-frame clones appear in the TCRdb table, and some are missing; sequencing was by immunoSEQ multiplex PCR. The sample carries 150,000 to 200,000 clones, 80% to 95% recorded once. The source was peripheral blood, collected on day 0 of AZD1222 vaccination. These receptor sequences come from an adult in good health. Each CDR3 is given with its conserved first and last residue. Each record gives: J gene, clone size, D gene, V gene, CDR3 protein, CDR3 DNA. A D gene is named only where the DNA matches it firmly. Clone size appears in some rows only: once, few, many, or a class for an expanded clone.

TRBJ2-6	.	.	TRBV4-1	CASSQAQSRVGANVLTF	TGCGCCAGCAGCCAAGCCCAATCAAGGGTCGGGGCCAACGTCCTGACTTTC
TRBJ1-5	.	TRBD1	TRBV11-2	CASSLGTDSNQPQHF	TGTGCCAGCAGCTTGGGGACAGATAGCAATCAGCCCCAGCATTTT
TRBJ1-6	.	.	TRBV9	CASSALSSPLHF	TGTGCCAGCAGCGCTCTCAGTTCACCCCTCCACTTT
TRBJ1-1	.	.	TRBV9	CASSVGGEVPEAFF	TGTGCCAGCAGCGTAGGAGGGGAGGTCCCTGAAGCTTTCTTT
TRBJ2-5	once	.	TRBV19	CASSIAYRETETQYF	TGTGCCAGTAGTATAGCTTACAGGGAAACAGAGACCCAGTACTTC
TRBJ1-4	.	.	TRBV4-2	CASSPLPGIKEKLFF	TGTGCCAGCAGCCCCCTTCCAGGGATAAAGGAAAAACTGTTTTTT
TRBJ1-2	.	.	TRBV6-5	CASSYSRDGGGYGYTF	TGTGCCAGCAGTTACTCGAGAGATGGGGGCGGCTATGGCTACACCTTC
TRBJ1-3	.	.	TRBV5-1	CASSLGESSGNTIYF	TGCGCCAGCAGCTTGGGAGAGAGCTCTGGAAACACCATATATTTT
TRBJ2-5	.	.	TRBV20-1	CSASRTVQETQYF	TGCAGTGCTAGTCGGACAGTCCAAGAGACCCAGTACTTC
TRBJ2-1	.	TRBD1	TRBV25-1	CASSTGENEQFF	TGTGCCAGCAGTACAGGGGAGAATGAGCAGTTCTTC
TRBJ2-2	.	TRBD2	TRBV7-3	CASSWTSGNTGELFF	TGTGCCAGCAGTTGGACTAGCGGTAACACCGGGGAGCTGTTTTTT
TRBJ1-1	.	.	TRBV19	CASSIGEGTEAFF	TGTGCCAGTAGTATAGGGGAGGGGACTGAAGCTTTCTTT
TRBJ2-7	.	TRBD2	TRBV7-2	CASSLAPSGGANEQYF	TGTGCCAGCAGCTTAGCGCCAAGCGGGGGGGCTAACGAGCAGTACTTC
TRBJ1-1	.	.	TRBV6-5	CASSTKGRTEAFF	TGTGCCAGCAGCACTAAGGGGAGAACTGAAGCTTTCTTT
TRBJ2-1	once	TRBD2	TRBV24-1	CATSEPKGEGAGGAYNEQFF	TGTGCCACCAGTGAGCCGAAGGGGGAGGGAGCGGGAGGCGCCTACAATGAGCAGTTCTTC
TRBJ1-4	.	.	TRBV4-1	CASSPTASTNEKLFF	TGCGCCAGCAGCCCAACAGCCTCAACTAATGAAAAACTGTTTTTT
TRBJ1-4	.	.	TRBV2	CASRTALGEKLFF	TGTGCCAGCAGGACTGCGCTGGGCGAAAAACTGTTTTTT
TRBJ2-3	.	TRBD2	TRBV18	CASSLGGIVTDTQYF	TGTGCCAGCTCCCTGGGGGGGATCGTGACAGATACGCAGTATTTT
TRBJ1-2	.	.	TRBV6-2/TRBV6-3	CASSYSAGGDNYGYTF	TGTGCCAGCAGTTACTCGGCGGGGGGTGACAACTATGGCTACACCTTC